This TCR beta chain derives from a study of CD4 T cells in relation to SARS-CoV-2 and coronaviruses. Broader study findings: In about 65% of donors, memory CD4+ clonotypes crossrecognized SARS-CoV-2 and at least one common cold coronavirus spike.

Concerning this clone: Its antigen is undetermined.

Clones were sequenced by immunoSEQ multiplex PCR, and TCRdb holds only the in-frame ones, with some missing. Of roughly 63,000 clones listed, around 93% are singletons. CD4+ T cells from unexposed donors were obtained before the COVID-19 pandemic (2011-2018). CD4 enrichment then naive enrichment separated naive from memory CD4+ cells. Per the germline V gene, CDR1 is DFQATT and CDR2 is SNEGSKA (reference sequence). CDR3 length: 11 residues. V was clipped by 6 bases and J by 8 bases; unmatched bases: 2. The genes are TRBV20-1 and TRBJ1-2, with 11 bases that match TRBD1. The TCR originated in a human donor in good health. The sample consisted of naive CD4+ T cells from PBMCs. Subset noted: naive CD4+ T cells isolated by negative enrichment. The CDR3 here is CSARTGGGYTF. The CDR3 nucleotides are TGCAGTGCCCGGACAGGGGGCGGCTACACCTTC.